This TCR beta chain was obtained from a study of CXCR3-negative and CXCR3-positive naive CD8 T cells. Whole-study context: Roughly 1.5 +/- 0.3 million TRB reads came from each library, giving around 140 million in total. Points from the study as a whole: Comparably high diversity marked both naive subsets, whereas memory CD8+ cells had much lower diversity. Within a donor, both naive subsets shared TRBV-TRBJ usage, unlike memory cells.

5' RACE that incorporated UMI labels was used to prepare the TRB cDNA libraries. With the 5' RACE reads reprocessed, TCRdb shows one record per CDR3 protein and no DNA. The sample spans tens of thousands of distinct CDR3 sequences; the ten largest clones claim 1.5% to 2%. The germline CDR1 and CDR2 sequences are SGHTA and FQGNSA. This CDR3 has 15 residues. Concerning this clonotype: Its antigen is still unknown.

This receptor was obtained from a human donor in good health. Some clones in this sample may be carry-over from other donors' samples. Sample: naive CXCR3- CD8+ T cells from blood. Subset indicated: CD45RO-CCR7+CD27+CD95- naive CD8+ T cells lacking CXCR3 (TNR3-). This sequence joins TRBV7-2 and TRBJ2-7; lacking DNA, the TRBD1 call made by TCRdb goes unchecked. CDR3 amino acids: CASTSWGGVTYEQYF.